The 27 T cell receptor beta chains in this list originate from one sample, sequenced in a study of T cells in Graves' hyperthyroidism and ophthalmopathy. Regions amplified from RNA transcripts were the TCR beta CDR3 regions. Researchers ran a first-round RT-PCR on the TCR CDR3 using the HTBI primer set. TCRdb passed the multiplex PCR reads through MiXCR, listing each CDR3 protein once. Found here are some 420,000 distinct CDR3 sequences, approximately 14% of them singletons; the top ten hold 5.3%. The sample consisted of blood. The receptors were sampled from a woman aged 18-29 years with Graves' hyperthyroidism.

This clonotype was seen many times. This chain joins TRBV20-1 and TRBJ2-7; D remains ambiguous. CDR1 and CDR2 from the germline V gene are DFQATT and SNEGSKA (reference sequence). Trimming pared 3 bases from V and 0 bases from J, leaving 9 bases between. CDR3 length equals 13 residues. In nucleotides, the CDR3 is TGCAGTGCTAGCGACGGTTACTCCTACGAGCAGTACTTC. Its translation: CSASDGYSYEQYF.

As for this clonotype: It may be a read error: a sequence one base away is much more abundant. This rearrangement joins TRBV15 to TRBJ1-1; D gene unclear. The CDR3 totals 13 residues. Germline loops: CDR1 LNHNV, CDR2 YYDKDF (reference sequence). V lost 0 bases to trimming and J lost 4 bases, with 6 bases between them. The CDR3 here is CATSRERSTEAFF. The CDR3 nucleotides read TGTGCCACCAGCAGAGAGAGAAGCACTGAAGCTTTCTTT.

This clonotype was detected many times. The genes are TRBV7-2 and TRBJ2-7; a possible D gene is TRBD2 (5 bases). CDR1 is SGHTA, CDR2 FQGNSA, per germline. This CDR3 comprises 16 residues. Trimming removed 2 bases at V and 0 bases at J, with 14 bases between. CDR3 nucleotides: TGTGCCAGCAGCTTACGGGTTAGCGAGAGCTCCTACGAGCAGTACTTC. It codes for CASSLRVSESSYEQYF.

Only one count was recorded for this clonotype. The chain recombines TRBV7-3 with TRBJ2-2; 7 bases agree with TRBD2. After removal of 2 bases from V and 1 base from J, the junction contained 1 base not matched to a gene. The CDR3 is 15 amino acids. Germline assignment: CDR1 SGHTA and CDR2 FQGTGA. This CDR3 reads CASSLSSGNTGELFF. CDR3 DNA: TGTGCCAGCAGCTTATCTAGCGGGAACACCGGGGAGCTGTTTTTT.

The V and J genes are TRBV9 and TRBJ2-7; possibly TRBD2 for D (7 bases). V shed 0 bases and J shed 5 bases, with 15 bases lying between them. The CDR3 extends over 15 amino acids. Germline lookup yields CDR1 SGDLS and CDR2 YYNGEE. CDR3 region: CASSVGGGRNNEQYF. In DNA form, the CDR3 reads TGTGCCAGCAGCGTAGGGGGGGGCCGTAACAACGAGCAGTACTTC.

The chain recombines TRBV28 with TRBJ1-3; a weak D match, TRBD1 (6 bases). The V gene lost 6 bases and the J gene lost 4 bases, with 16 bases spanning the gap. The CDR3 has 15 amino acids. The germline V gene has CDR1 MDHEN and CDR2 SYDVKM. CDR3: CASSLGQTTGNTIYF. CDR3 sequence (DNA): TGTGCCAGCAGCCTCGGACAGACGACAGGAAACACCATATATTTT.

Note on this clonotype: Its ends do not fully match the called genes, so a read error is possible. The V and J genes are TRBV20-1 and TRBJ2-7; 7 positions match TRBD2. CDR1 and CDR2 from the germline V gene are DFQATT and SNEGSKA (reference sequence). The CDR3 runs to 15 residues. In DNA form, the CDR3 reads TGCAGTGCTACAACTAGCGACCAGAGCTCCTACGGGCAGTACTTC. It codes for CSATTSDQSSYGQYF.

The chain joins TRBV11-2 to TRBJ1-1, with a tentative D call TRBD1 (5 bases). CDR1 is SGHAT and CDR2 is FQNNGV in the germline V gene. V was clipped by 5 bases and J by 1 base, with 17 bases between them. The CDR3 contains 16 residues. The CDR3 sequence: CASSQPAGHQNTEAFF. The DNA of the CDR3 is TGTGCCAGCAGCCAACCCGCCGGACACCAGAACACTGAAGCTTTCTTT.

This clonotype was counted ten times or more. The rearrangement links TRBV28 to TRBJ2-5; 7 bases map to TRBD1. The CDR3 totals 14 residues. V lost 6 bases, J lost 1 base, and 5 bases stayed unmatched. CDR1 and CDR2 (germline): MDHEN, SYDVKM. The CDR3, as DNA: TGTGCCAGCAGCTTTGGGGACAGCCAAGAGACCCAGTACTTC. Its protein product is CASSFGDSQETQYF.

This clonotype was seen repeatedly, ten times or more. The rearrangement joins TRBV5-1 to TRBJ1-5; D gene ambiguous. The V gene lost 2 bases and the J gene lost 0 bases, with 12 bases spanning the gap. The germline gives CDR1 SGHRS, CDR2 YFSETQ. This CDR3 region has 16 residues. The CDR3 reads CASSFGQVVSNQPQHF. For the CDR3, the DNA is TGCGCCAGCAGCTTCGGGCAGGTAGTTAGCAATCAGCCCCAGCATTTT.

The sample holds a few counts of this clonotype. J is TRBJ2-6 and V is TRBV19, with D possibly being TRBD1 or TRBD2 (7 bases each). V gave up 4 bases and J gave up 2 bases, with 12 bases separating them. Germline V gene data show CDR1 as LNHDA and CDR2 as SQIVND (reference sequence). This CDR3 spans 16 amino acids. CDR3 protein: CASSTQGRAGANVLTF. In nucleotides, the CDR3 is TGTGCCAGTAGTACACAGGGGAGGGCTGGGGCCAACGTCCTGACTTTC.

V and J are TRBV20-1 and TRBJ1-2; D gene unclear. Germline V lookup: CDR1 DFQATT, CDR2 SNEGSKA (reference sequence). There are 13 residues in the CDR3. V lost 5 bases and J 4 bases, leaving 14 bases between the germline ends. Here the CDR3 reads CSAPDTTRYGYTF. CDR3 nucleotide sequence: TGCAGTGCTCCTGACACAACTCGCTATGGCTACACCTTC.

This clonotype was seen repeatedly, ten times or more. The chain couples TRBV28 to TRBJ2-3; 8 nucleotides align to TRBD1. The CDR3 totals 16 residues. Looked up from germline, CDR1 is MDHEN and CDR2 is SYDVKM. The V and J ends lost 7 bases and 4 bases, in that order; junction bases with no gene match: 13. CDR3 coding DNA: TGTGCCAGCACCGACCCACTTACGACAGGGGCAGATACGCAGTATTTT. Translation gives CASTDPLTTGADTQYF.

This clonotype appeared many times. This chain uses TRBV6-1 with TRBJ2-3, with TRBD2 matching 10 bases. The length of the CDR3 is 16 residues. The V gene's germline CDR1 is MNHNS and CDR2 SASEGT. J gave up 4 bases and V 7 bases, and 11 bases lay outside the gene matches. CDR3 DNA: TGTGCCAGCATCCTGGGACTAGCGATAGATGCAGATACGCAGTATTTT. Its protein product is CASILGLAIDADTQYF.

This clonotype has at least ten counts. The CDR3 loop is CASSRRRTGGRTDTQYF. The CDR3 DNA follows: TGTGCCAGCAGCCGCCGGCGGACGGGGGGCCGCACAGATACGCAGTATTTT. The chain joins TRBV7-8 to TRBJ2-3; possible D gene TRBD2, 7 bases. The CDR3 covers 17 residues. Trimming stripped 5 bases from V and 1 base from J, with 19 bases between. Looked up from germline, CDR1 is SGHVS and CDR2 is FQNEAQ.

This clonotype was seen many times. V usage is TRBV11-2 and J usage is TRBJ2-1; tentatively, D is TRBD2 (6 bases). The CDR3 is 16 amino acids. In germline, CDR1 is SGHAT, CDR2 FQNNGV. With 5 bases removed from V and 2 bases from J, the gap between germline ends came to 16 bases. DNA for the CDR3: TGTGCCAGCAGCCCCGGTTCGATAGCGGCCTACAATGAGCAGTTCTTC. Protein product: CASSPGSIAAYNEQFF.

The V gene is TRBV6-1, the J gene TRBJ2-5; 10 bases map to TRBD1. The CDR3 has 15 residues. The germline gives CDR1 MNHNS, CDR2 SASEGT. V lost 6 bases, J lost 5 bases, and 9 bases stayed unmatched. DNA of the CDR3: TGTGCCAGCAGAACGGGACAGGGGCCTTCGGAGACCCAGTACTTC. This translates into CASRTGQGPSETQYF.

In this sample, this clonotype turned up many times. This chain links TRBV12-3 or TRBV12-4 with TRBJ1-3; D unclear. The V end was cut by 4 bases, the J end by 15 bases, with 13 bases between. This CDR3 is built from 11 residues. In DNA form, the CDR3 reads TGTGCCAGCAGTTGGGAGAGGAAGGCATATTTT. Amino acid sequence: CASSWERKAYF.

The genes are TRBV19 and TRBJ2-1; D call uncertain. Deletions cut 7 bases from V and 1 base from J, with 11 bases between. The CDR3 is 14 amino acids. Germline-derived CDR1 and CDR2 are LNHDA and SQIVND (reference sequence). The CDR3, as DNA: TGTGCCAGTACCTCTCAGGCGTCCTACAATGAGCAGTTCTTC. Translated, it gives CASTSQASYNEQFF.

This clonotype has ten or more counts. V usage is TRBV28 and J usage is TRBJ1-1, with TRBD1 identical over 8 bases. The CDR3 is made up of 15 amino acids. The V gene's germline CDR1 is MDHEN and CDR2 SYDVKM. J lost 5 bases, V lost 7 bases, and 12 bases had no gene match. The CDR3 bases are TGTGCCAGCACCTCAGTCGCAGGGGGCCGGACTGAAGCTTTCTTT. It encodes CASTSVAGGRTEAFF.

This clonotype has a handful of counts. CDR3 sequence: CASSSGTGGNTEAFF. The CDR3 DNA is TGTGCCAGCAGCTCTGGGACGGGCGGAAATACTGAAGCTTTCTTT. This sequence joins TRBV7-2 and TRBJ1-1; D possibly corresponds to TRBD1 (5 bases). Trimming shortened V by 4 bases and J by 5 bases, and 17 bases separated the two germline ends. This CDR3 is 15 amino acids long. The germline V gene encodes CDR1 SGHTA and CDR2 FQGNSA.

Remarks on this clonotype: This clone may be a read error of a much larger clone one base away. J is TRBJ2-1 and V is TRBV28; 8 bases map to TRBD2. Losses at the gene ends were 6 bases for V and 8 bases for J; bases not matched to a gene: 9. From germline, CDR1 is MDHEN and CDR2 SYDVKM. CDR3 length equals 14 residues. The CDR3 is CASSPPRGGHEQFF. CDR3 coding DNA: TGTGCCAGCAGCCCGCCCCGGGGGGGCCATGAGCAGTTCTTC.

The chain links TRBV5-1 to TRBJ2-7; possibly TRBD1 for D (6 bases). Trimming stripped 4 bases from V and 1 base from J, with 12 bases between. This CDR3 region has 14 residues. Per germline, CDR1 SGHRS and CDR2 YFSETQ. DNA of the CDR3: TGCGCCAGCAGCCTAATGGACAGTTCCTACGAGCAGTACTTC. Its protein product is CASSLMDSSYEQYF.

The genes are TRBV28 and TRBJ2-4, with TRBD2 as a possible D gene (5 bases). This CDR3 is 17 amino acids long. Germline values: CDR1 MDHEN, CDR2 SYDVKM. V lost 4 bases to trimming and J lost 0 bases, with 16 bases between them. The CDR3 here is CASSSTGTLIAKNIQYF. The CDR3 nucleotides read TGTGCCAGCAGTTCAACGGGAACACTAATAGCCAAAAACATTCAGTACTTC.

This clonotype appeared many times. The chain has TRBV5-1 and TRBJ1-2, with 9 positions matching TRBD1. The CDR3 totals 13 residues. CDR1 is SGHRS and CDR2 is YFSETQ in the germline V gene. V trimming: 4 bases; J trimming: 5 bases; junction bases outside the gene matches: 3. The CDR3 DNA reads TGCGCCAGCAGCAGGACAGGGGAATATGGCTACACCTTC. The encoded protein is CASSRTGEYGYTF.

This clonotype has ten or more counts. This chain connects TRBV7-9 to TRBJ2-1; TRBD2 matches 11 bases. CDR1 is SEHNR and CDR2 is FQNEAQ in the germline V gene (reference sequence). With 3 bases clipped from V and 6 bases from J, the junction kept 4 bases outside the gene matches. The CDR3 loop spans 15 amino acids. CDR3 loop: CASSLGLAEFNEQFF. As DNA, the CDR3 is TGTGCCAGCAGCTTGGGACTAGCGGAATTCAATGAGCAGTTCTTC.

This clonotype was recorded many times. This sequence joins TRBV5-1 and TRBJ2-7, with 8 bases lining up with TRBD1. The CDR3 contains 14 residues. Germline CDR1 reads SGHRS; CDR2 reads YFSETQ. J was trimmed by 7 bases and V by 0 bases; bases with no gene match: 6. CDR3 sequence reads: CASSLAGGFEEQYF. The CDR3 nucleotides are TGCGCCAGCAGCTTGGCAGGGGGCTTCGAAGAGCAGTACTTC.